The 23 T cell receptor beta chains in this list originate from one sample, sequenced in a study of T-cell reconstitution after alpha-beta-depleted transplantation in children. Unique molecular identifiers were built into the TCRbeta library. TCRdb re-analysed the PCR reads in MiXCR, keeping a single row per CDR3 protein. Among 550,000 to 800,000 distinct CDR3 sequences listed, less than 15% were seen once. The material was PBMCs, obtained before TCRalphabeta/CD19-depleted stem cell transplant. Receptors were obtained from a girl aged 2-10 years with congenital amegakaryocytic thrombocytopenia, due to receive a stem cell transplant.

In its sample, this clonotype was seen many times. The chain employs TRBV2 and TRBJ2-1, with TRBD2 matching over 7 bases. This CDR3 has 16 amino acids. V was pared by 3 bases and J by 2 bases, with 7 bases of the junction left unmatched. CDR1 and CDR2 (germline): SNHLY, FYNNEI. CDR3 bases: TGTGCCAGCAGTGATCTGGGGGGGAGGCCCTACAATGAGCAGTTCTTC. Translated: CASSDLGGRPYNEQFF.

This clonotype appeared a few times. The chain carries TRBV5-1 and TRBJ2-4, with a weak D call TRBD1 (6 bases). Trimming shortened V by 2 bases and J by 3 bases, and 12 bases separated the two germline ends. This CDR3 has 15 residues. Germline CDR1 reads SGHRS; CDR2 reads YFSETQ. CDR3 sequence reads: CASSLARGNKNIQYF. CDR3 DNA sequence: TGCGCCAGCAGCTTAGCTAGGGGGAACAAAAACATTCAGTACTTC. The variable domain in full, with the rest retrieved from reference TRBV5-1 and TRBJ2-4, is KAGVTQTPRYLIKTRGQQVTLSCSPISGHRSVSWYQQTPGQGLQFLFEYFSETQRNKGNFPGRFSGRQFSNSRSEMNVSTLELGDSALYLCASSLARGNKNIQYFGAGTRLSVL.

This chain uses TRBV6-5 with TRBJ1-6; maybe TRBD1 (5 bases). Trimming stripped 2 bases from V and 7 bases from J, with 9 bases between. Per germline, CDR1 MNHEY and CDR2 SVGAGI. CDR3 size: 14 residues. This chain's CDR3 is CASSYGGVNSPLHF. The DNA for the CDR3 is TGTGCCAGCAGTTACGGAGGGGTCAATTCACCCCTCCACTTT.

Here the CDR3 reads CASSYDRPGYYEQYF. The CDR3 coding sequence is TGTGCCAGCAGTTACGACAGACCAGGGTACTACGAGCAGTACTTC. The chain combines TRBV6-2 or TRBV6-3 with TRBJ2-7; possibly TRBD1 for D (5 bases). Germline V gives CDR1 MNHEY, CDR2 SVGEGT. The V end was cut by 2 bases, the J end by 3 bases, with 14 bases between. This CDR3 comprises 15 residues.

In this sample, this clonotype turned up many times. CDR3: CASSFGSGASPNNEQFF. CDR3 sequence (DNA): TGCGCCAGCAGCTTCGGAAGCGGAGCCAGTCCTAACAATGAGCAGTTCTTC. J is TRBJ2-1 and V is TRBV5-1; TRBD2 is a possible D gene (5 bases). CDR1 and CDR2 (germline): SGHRS, YFSETQ. Trimming cost V 2 bases and J 5 bases, with 20 bases left between them. This CDR3 contains 17 residues. The full variable domain, completed using reference TRBV5-1 and TRBJ2-1, is KAGVTQTPRYLIKTRGQQVTLSCSPISGHRSVSWYQQTPGQGLQFLFEYFSETQRNKGNFPGRFSGRQFSNSRSEMNVSTLELGDSALYLCASSFGSGASPNNEQFFGPGTRLTVL.

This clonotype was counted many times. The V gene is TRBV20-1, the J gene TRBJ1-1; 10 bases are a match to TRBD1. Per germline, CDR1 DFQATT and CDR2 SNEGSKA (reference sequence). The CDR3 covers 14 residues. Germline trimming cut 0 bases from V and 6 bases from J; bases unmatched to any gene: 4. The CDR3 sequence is CSARDGTGESEAFF. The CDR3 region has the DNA TGCAGTGCTAGAGACGGGACAGGGGAGTCTGAAGCTTTCTTT.

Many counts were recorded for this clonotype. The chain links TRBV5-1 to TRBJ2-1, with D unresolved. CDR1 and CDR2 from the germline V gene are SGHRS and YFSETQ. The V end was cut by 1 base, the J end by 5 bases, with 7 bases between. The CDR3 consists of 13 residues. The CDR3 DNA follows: TGCGCCAGCAGCTTGATTGTTGACAATGAGCAGTTCTTC. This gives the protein CASSLIVDNEQFF. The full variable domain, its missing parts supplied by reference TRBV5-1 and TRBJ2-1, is KAGVTQTPRYLIKTRGQQVTLSCSPISGHRSVSWYQQTPGQGLQFLFEYFSETQRNKGNFPGRFSGRQFSNSRSEMNVSTLELGDSALYLCASSLIVDNEQFFGPGTRLTVL.

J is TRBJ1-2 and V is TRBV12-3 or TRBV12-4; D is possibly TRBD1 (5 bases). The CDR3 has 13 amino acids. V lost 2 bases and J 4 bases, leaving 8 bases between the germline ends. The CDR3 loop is CASSLIGGYGYTF. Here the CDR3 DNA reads TGTGCCAGCAGTTTAATTGGGGGCTATGGCTACACCTTC.

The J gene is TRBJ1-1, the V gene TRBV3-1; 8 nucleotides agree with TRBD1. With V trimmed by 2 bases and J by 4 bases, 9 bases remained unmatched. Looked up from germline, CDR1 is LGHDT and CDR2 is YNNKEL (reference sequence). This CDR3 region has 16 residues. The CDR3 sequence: CASSQSPTGVGTEAFF. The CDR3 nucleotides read TGTGCCAGCAGCCAATCCCCGACAGGGGTTGGCACTGAAGCTTTCTTT.

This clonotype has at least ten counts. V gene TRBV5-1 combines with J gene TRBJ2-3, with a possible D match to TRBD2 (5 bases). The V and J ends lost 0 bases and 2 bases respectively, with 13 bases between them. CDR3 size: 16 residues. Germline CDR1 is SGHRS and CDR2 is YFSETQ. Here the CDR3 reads CASSLVVSSFTDTQYF. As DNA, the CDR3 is TGCGCCAGCAGCTTGGTCGTTTCTAGCTTCACAGATACGCAGTATTTT. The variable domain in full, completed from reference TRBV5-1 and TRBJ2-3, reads KAGVTQTPRYLIKTRGQQVTLSCSPISGHRSVSWYQQTPGQGLQFLFEYFSETQRNKGNFPGRFSGRQFSNSRSEMNVSTLELGDSALYLCASSLVVSSFTDTQYFGPGTRLTVL.

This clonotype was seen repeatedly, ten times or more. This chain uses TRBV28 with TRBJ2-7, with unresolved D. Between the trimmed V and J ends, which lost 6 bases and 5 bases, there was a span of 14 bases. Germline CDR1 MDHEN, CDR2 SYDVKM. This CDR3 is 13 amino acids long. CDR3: CASRDLNPDEQYF. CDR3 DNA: TGTGCCAGCAGGGACCTCAACCCCGACGAGCAGTACTTC.

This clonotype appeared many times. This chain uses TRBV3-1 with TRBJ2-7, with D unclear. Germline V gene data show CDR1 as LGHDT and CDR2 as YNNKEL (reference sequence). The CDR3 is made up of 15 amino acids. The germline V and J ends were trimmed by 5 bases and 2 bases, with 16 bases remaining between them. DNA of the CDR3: TGTGCCAGCAGCGCGAGACATCAACGAACCTACGAGCAGTACTTC. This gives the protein CASSARHQRTYEQYF.

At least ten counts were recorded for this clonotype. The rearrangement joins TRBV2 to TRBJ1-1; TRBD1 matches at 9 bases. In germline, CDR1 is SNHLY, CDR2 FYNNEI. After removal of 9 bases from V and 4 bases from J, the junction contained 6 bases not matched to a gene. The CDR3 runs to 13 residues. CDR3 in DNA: TGTGCCAGGGAGGGACAGGGCAGCACTGAAGCTTTCTTT. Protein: CAREGQGSTEAFF.

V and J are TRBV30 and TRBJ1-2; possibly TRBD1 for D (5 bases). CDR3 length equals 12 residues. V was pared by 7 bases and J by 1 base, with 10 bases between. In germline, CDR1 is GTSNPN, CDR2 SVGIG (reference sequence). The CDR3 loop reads CAFSGHNYGYTF. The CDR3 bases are TGTGCCTTCTCGGGGCATAACTATGGCTACACCTTC.

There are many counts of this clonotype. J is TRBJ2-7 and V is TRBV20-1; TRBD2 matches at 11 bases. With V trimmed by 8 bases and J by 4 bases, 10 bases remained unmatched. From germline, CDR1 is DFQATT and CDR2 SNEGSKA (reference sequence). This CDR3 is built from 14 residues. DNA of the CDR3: TGCAGTTCTACCGCACTAGCGGGAGATTACGAGCAGTACTTC. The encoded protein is CSSTALAGDYEQYF.

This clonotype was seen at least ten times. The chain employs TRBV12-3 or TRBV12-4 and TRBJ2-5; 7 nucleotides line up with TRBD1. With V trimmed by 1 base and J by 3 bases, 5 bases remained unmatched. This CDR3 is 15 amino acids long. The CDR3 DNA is TGTGCCAGCAGTTTAGTTGGGACAGCTGAAGAGACCCAGTACTTC. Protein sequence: CASSLVGTAEETQYF.

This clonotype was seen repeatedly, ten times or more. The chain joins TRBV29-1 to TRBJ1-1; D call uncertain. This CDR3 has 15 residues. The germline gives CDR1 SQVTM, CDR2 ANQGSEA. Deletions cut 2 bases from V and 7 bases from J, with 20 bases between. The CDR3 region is CSVEILGQERGEAFF. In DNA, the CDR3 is TGCAGCGTTGAAATTCTGGGCCAGGAACGTGGTGAAGCTTTCTTT.

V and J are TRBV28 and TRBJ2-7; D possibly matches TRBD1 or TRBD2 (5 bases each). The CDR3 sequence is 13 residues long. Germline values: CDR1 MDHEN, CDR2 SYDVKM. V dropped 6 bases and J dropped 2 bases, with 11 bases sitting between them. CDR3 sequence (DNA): TGTGCCAGCAGACCCGGGGCCCCCTACGAGCAGTACTTC. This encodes CASRPGAPYEQYF.

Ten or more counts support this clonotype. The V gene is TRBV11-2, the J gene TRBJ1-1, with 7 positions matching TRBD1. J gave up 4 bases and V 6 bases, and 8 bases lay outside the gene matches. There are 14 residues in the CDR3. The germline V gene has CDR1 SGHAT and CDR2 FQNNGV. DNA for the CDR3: TGTGCCAGCAGTTCGACAGGGTTCGGCACTGAAGCTTTCTTT. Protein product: CASSSTGFGTEAFF. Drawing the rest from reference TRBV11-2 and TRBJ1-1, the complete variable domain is EAGVAQSPRYKIIEKRQSVAFWCNPISGHATLYWYQQILGQGPKLLIQFQNNGVVDDSQLPKDRFSAERLKGVDSTLKIQPAKLEDSAVYLCASSSTGFGTEAFFGQGTRLTVV.

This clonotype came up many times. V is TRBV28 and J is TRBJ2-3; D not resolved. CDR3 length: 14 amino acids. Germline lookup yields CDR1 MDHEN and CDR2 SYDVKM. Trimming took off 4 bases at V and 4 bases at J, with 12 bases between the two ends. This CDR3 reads CASSSPPIPDTQYF. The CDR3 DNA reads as TGTGCCAGCAGTTCCCCGCCCATTCCAGATACGCAGTATTTT.

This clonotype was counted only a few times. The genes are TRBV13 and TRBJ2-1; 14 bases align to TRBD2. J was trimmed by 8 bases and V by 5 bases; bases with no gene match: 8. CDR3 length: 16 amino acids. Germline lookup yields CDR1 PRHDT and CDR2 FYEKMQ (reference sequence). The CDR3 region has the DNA TGTGCCAGCAGCACATACGGGACTAGCGGGAGTGATGAGCAGTTCTTC. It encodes CASSTYGTSGSDEQFF. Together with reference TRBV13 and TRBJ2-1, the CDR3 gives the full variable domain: AAGVIQSPRHLIKEKRETATLKCYPIPRHDTVYWYQQGPGQDPQFLISFYEKMQSDKGSIPDRFSAQQFSDYHSELNMSSLELGDSALYFCASSTYGTSGSDEQFFGPGTRLTVL.

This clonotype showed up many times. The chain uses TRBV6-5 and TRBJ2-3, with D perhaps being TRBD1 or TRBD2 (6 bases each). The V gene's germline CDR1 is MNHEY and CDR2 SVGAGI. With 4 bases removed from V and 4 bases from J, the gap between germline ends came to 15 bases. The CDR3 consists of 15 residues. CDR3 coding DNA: TGTGCCAGCAGTTCTATCTTCGGGGGCTCAGATACGCAGTATTTT. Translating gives CASSSIFGGSDTQYF.

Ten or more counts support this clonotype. CDR3 DNA sequence: TGCGCCAGCAGCTTCGGGACTAGCGAATTCAATGAGCAGTTCTTC. Translation gives CASSFGTSEFNEQFF. The rearrangement links TRBV5-1 to TRBJ2-1; 10 bases agree with TRBD2. Looked up from germline, CDR1 is SGHRS and CDR2 is YFSETQ. V gave up 2 bases and J gave up 6 bases; unmatched junction bases: 5. This CDR3 spans 15 amino acids.